The T cell receptor (beta chain) described here comes from a study of T-cell reconstitution after alpha-beta-depleted transplantation in children. A remark on this clonotype: A read error may explain this, as a much larger clone is one base away.

Unique molecular identifiers were incorporated during preparation of the TCRbeta library. A single record per CDR3 protein comes from TCRdb applying MiXCR to the PCR reads. The repertoire includes nearly 550,000 distinct CDR3 sequences, around 19% of them detected once, and 3% to 4% sits in the top ten. CDR1 SGHKS and CDR2 YYEKEE come from the germline V gene (reference sequence). The CDR3 is 13 amino acids. This specimen consisted of PBMCs from the stem cell graft donor, obtained from the stem cell graft. This chain joins TRBV5-5 and TRBJ2-5, with unresolved D. The TCR originated in a human donor who donated a stem cell graft to a child with acute lymphoblastic leukemia. The CDR3: CAISLDPLETQYF. Written as DNA, the CDR3 is TGTGCCATCAGCTTGGACCCACTGGAGACCCAGTACTTC.